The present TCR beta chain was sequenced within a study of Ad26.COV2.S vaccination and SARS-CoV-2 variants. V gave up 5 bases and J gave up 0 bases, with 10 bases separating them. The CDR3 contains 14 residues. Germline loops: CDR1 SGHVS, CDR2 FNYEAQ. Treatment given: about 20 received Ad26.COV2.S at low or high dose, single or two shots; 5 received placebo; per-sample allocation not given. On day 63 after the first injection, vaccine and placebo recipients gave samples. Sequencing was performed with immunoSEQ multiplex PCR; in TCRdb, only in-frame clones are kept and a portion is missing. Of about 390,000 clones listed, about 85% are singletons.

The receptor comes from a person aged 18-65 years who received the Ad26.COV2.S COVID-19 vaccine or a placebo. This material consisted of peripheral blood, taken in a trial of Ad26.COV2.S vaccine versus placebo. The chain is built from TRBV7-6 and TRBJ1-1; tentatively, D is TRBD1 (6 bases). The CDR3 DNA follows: TGTGCCAGCAGCCCGGGACACTTGAACACTGAAGCTTTCTTT. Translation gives CASSPGHLNTEAFF.